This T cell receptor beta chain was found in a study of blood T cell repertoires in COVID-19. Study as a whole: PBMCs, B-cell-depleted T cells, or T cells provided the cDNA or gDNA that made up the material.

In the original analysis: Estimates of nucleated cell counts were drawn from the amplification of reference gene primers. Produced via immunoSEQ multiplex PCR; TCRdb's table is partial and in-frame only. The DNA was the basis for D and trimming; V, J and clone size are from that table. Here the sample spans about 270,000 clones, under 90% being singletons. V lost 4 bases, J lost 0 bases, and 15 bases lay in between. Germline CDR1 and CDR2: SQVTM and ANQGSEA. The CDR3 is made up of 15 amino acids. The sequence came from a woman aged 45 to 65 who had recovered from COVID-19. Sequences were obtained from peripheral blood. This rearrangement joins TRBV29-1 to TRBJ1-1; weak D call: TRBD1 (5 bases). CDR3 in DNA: TGCAGCGTTGGGTTGACAGTTACTATGAACACTGAAGCTTTCTTT. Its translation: CSVGLTVTMNTEAFF.